Listed here is a single T cell receptor beta chain. The CDR3 has 14 amino acids. Germline CDR1 and CDR2: SGHDT and YYEEEE. V lost 1 base and J lost 6, with 8 bases in between. Data came from immunoSEQ multiplex PCR; TCRdb stores just in-frame clones and leaves some out. The table records about 64,000 clones, approximately 84% of them present only once. The sample is drawn from a study of OX40 agonist ivuxolimab in advanced cancers. Background on the study: Dose-escalation patients had hepatocellular carcinoma, melanoma, renal cell or head and neck cancer.

The sample was CD4+ or CD8+ T cells sorted from blood, taken in a trial of the OX40 agonist ivuxolimab. The chain links TRBV5-6 to TRBJ1-6, with unresolved D. The origin of this receptor is an adult with an advanced solid tumor such as melanoma, head and neck, liver or kidney cancer. The CDR3 here is CASSLPELNSPLHF. DNA of the CDR3: TGTGCCAGCAGCTTGCCAGAACTTAATTCACCCCTCCACTTT.